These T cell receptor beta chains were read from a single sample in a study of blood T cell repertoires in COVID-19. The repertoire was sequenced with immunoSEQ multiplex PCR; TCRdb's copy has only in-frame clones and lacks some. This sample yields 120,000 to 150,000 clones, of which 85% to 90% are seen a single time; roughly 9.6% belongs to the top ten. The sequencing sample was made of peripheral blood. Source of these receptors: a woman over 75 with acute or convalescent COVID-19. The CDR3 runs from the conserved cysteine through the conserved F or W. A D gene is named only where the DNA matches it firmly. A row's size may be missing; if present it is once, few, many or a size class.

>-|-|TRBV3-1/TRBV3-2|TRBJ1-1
TGTGCCAGCAGCACATTGAACACTGAAGCTTTCTTT
CASSTLNTEAFF
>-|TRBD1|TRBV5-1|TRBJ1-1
TGCGCCAGCAGCTCCGGGACAGGGGCCGCTTTCTTT
CASSSGTGAAFF
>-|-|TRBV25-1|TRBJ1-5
TGTGCCAGCAGTGAATTCAGGGATGTTCAGCCCCAGCATTTT
CASSEFRDVQPQHF
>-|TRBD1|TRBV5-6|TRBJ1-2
TGTGCCAGCAGCAGACCCGGGACAGAGGACTATGGCTACACCTTC
CASSRPGTEDYGYTF
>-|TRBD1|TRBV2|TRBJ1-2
TGTGCCAGCGGAGGGGGCGGGCTGTATGGCTACACCTTC
CASGGGGLYGYTF
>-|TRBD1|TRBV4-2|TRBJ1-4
TGTGCCAGCAGCTACGGGACAGGGAAGTATGAAAAACTGTTTTTT
CASSYGTGKYEKLFF
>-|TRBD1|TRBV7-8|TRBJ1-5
TGTGCCAGCAGTTCGGCGTCCTCCTGGGACAGGTACAATCAGCCCCAGCATTTT
CASSSASSWDRYNQPQHF
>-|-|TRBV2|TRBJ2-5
TGTGCCAGCAGCGAGGTGACTAGAGGGGAGACCCAGTACTTC
CASSEVTRGETQYF
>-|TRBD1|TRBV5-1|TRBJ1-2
TGCGCCAGCAGCTTACAGCCGGGACAGGGTGATGGCTACACCTTC
CASSLQPGQGDGYTF
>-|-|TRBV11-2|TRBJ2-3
TGTGCCAGCAGCTTAGGGGGAGTGCAGTATTTT
CASSLGGVQYF
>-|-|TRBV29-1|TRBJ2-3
TGCAGCGTTGAGAAAGGGGTGGGGACAGATACGCAGTATTTT
CSVEKGVGTDTQYF
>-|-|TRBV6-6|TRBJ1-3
TGTGCCAGCAGTTACTCCACGCAGGGGACGGGAAACACCATATATTTT
CASSYSTQGTGNTIYF
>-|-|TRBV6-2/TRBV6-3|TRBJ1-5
TGTGCCAGCAGTCCGGAGTCGACGTATTATAGCAATCAGCCCCAGCATTTT
CASSPESTYYSNQPQHF
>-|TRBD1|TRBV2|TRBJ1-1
TGTGCCAGCAGACAGGGGGCCGCCGACGGCACTGAAGCTTTCTTT
CASRQGAADGTEAFF
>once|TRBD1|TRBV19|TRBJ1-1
TGTGCCAGTACCAAACCCCCGGGACAGGGTGGTGGGGTAGCTTTCTTT
CASTKPPGQGGGVAFF
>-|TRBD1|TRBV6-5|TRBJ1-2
TGTGCCAGCAGTACAGGGGGCGTCGGCTATGGCTACACCTTC
CASSTGGVGYGYTF
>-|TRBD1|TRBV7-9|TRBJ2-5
TGTGCCAGCAGTCGCCACCCGACAGGGATTGAGACCCAGTACTTC
CASSRHPTGIETQYF
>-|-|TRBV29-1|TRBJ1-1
TGCAGCGTAGTACGGACACGCAAGAACACTGAAGCTTTCTTT
CSVVRTRKNTEAFF
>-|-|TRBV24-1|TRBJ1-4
TGTGCCACCCGTACACGGGGGGGGGAGGGAGAAAAACTGTTTTTT
CATRTRGGEGEKLFF
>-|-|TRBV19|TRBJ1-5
TGTGCCAGCGGACGGGACAATCAGCCCCAGCATTTT
CASGRDNQPQHF
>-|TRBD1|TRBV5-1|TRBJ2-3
TGCGCCAGCAGCTCAAACAGGGGGGCAGGATCGGATACGCAGTATTTT
CASSSNRGAGSDTQYF
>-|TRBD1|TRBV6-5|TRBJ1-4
TGTGCCAGCAGAATGGACAGGCGGCATGAAAAACTGTTTTTT
CASRMDRRHEKLFF
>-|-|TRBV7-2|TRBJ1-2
TGTGCCAGCAGCTTGGGGCAGAACTATGGCTACACCTTC
CASSLGQNYGYTF
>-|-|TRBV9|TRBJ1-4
TGTGCCAGCAGCGTAGACGCGGGCGAAAAACTGTTTTTT
CASSVDAGEKLFF
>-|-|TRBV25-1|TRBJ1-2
TGTGCCAGCAGTAACCCAGGAGGCCCCTATGGCTACACCTTC
CASSNPGGPYGYTF
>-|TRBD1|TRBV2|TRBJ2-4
TGTGCCAGCAGTTTGACAGGGGGATTAGCCAAAAACATTCAGTACTTC
CASSLTGGLAKNIQYF
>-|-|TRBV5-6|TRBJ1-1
TGTGCCAGCAGCTTGTCCAGGAACACTGAAGCTTTCTTT
CASSLSRNTEAFF
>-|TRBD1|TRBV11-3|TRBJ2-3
TGTGCCAGCAGCCAAGGGACAGGGGACGGTTTCACAGATACGCAGTATTTT
CASSQGTGDGFTDTQYF
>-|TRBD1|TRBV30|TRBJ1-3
TGTGCCTGGAGCGGGACAGGGTCTGGAAACACCATATATTTT
CAWSGTGSGNTIYF
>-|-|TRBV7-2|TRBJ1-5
TGTGCCAGCACTCTAGGGGGGGCAGATCAGCCCCAGCATTTT
CASTLGGADQPQHF
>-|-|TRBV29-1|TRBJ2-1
TGCAGCGTCATCTGGACCCTTTTCGGAGGAGGTGAGCAGTTCTTC
CSVIWTLFGGGEQFF
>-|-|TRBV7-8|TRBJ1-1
TGTGCCAGCAGATTCCAGGCGGGTCTGCTGAACACTGAAGCTTTCTTT
CASRFQAGLLNTEAFF
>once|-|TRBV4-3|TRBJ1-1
TGCGCCAGCAGCCAGAAGCCGACAGGTGAAGCTTTCTTT
CASSQKPTGEAFF
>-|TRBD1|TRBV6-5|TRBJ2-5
TGTGCCAGCACTCAAGAACAGGGGGCCCATGAGACCCAGTACTTC
CASTQEQGAHETQYF
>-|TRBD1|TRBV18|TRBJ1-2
TGTGCCAGCTCACCAGGGTTGGACAGGGCTCTGGGCTACACCTTC
CASSPGLDRALGYTF
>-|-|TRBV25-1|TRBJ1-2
TGTGCCAGCAGTGATCCCGGGGAACTCTCTAACTATGGCTACACCTTC
CASSDPGELSNYGYTF
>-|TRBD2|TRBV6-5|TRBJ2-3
TGTGCCAGCAGCGATACTAGCGGGGGCACAGATACGCAGTATTTT
CASSDTSGGTDTQYF
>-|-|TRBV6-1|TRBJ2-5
TGTGCCAGCAGTGAAGGGCGGGCGGGGTCGGAGACCCAGTACTTC
CASSEGRAGSETQYF
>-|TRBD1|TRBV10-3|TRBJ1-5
TGTGCCATCAGGGCGACAGGGGATCAGCCCCAGCATTTT
CAIRATGDQPQHF
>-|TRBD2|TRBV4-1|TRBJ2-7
TGCGCCAGCAGTCTCGGGACTAGCGGGGGCATGGAGCAGTACTTC
CASSLGTSGGMEQYF
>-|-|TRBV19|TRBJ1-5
TGTGCCACCTCAGACAGGCCGCTTTACAATCAGCCCCAGCATTTT
CATSDRPLYNQPQHF
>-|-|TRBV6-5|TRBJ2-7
TGTGCCAGCAGTTTCCACCGACAGGACTCCTACGAGCAGTACTTC
CASSFHRQDSYEQYF
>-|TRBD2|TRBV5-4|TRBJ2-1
TGTGCCAGCAGCGGGCCGGGACTAGCATTCGATGAGCAGTTCTTC
CASSGPGLAFDEQFF
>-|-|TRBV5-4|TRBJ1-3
TGTGCCAGCAGCTCATCGGTAGAACTCTCTGGAAACACCATATATTTT
CASSSSVELSGNTIYF
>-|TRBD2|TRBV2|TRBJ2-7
TGTGCCAGCAGAATGAGCGGGGGGCCCTCCTACGAGCAGTACTTC
CASRMSGGPSYEQYF
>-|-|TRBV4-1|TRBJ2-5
TGCGCCAGCAGCCAAGATGTTAGAGAGACCCAGTACTTC
CASSQDVRETQYF
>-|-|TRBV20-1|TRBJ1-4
TGCAGTGCTAGTGGGGGCTCCAATGAAAAACTGTTTTTT
CSASGGSNEKLFF